The clone carrying this T cell receptor beta chain occurred a few times. These data originate in a study of blood T cells in healthy people across ages. Unmatched junction bases numbered 5, after V lost 0 bases and J lost 4 bases. CDR3 length: 14 residues. The germline V gene encodes CDR1 DFQATT and CDR2 SNEGSKA (reference sequence). Through a sample-barcoded 5' primer and a J-beta primer mix, a second PCR was run for roughly 6 to 11 cycles. TCRdb reprocessed the 5' RACE reads with MiXCR, giving one entry per CDR3 protein. Altogether hundreds of thousands of distinct CDR3 sequences are present, approximately 40% being singletons, with the ten largest covering approximately 29%.

The specimen sequenced was blood. The chain is built from TRBV20-1 and TRBJ1-1, with 7 bases aligning to TRBD1. This clonotype originated in a man at least 80 years old in good health. As DNA, the CDR3 is TGCAGTGCTAGAGACACTCCAGGGGGCACTGAAGCTTTCTTT. Translating it yields CSARDTPGGTEAFF.